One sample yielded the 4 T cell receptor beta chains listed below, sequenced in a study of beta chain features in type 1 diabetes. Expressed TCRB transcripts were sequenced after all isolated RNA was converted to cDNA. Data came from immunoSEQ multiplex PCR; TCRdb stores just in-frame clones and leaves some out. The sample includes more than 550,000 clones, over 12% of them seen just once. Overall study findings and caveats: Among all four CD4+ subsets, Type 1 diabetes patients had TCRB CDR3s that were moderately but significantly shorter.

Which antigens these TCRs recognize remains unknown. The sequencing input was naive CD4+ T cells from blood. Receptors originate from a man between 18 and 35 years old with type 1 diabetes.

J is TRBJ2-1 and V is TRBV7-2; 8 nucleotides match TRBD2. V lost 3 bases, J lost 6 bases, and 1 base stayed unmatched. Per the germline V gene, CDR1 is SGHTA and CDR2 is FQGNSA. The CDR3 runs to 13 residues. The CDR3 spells CASSLGLVNEQFF. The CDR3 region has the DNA TGTGCCAGCAGCTTGGGACTAGTCAATGAGCAGTTCTTC.

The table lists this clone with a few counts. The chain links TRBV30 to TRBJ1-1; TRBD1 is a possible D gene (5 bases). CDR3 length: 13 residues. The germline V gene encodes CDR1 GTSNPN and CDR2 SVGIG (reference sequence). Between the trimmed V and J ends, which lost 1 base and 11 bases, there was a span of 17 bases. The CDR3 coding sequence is TGTGCCTGGAGTGGAGGGAGGGGTCGGGAGGCTTTCTTT. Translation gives CAWSGGRGREAFF.

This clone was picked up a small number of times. The CDR3: CASSPDSIYGYTF. For the CDR3, the DNA is TGTGCCAGCAGCCCGGACAGCATCTATGGCTACACCTTC. This chain links TRBV6-5 with TRBJ1-2; D perhaps matches TRBD1 (6 bases). Germline CDR1 reads MNHEY; CDR2 reads SVGAGI. CDR3 length equals 13 residues. With 6 bases removed from V and 4 bases from J, the gap between germline ends came to 12 bases.

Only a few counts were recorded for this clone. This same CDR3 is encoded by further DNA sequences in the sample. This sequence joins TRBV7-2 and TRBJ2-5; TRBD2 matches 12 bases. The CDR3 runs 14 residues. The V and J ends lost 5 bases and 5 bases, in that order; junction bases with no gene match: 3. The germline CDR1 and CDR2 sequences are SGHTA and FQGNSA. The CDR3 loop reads CASSLLAGGETQYF. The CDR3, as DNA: TGTGCCAGCAGCCTGCTAGCGGGGGGGGAGACCCAGTACTTC. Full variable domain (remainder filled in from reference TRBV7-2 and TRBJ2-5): GAGVSQSPSNKVTEKGKDVELRCDPISGHTALYWYRQSLGQGLEFLIYFQGNSAPDKSGLPSDRFSAERTGGSVSTLTIQRTQQEDSAVYLCASSLLAGGETQYFGPGTRLLVL.